The entry below describes one T cell receptor beta chain. Its antigen specificity is not known. No much larger clone is present one base from it, and per-base qualities are unavailable. This sample also contains other DNA sequences that code for the same CDR3. The data derive from a study of shared clonotypes between healthy human individuals (dated by TCRdb to the early 2020s). Some background on the complete study: A couple of women and three men aged 18 to 49 years were included in the cohort. Different laboratories and diverse techniques were used to prepare libraries and sequence TCR repertoires, to increase sequencing depth and limit assay-specific biases. Per donor, leukapheresis produced somewhere between about 0.85 and 10 billion PBMCs. Per donor, three plates each were used for CD4 naive and CD4 memory, two for CD8 naive, and one for CD8 memory. To estimate repertoire size and how much clonotypes are shared between individuals, the study performed deep sequencing of blood TCR repertoires from about five healthy adults.

The germline V gene supplies CDR1 SGHDT and CDR2 YYEEEE. V drops 2 bases and J drops 1 base, leaving 3 bases in between. The CDR3 has 12 amino acids, counting the end cysteine and phenylalanine. Here the CDR3 DNA is all that survives: 36 bases in frame from base 1. Using the deep immunoSEQ assay, multiplex PCR amplified TCR CDR3 regions from genomic DNA. Genomic DNA extracted from each cell subset was distributed evenly over all wells of several immunoSEQ 96-well plates, and each plate served as one replicate. For sorted subsets, approximately 0.2 ug of genomic DNA, equivalent to around 30,000 T cell genomes, went into each replicate PCR. The purified libraries were quantified using a Qubit 3.0 fluorometer, sized with a Bioanalyzer 2100, and then quantified again using the KAPA Library Quantification kit. Every immunoSEQ 96-well plate was sequenced on a separate single-read 150-cycle Illumina NextSeq 550 flow cell. The paper's processing steps were these. Because the immunoSEQ output held only junctional sequences and lacked quality scores, the filtering could not match the filtering applied to full-length reads. Sequences were annotated with PyIR, a Python wrapper for IgBLAST v1.9, and V/J genes and CDR3 were assigned using IMGT germline references. Reads were filtered out if the reads had weak V/J assignments (E-value above 1e-6), no CDR3, stop codons, out-of-frame junctions, or ambiguous translated residues. V3J clonotypes were defined as sequences sharing an identical inferred V gene, J gene, and CDR3 amino acid sequence. Percentage overlap between repertoires was calculated by dividing the number of shared unique clonotypes by the size of the smaller repertoire. Richness of each repertoire was evaluated using RTK rarefaction, the Chao1 estimator, and Recon v2.1 estimates of unobserved clonotypes. Generation probabilities for all TCRbeta clonotypes obtained by the gDNA method from a handful of donors were computed using OLGA. TCRdb holds this immuneACCESS table with in-frame rearrangements only. Some clones are missing; in checked studies, unresolved V genes explain under half, and the rest has no known cause. That table is the source of V, J and clone size, and D and trimming were worked out from the DNA. Counted in this sample were 1.5 million to 2.5 million clones; roughly 94% of them appeared once. The ten largest clones take up around 1.2% of the sample.

The study at large found these results: Sampling was limited to blood, and TCR repertoires in tissue likely differ from TCR repertoires in blood. When several donors were compared, the shared fraction of clonotypes was around 4.6% for naive CD4, less than 4% for naive CD8, about 2.4% for memory CD4, and less than 0.5% for memory CD8. Pairwise subsampling led to the expectation that sequencing depth would affect the degree of clonotype sharing among donors. Higher generation probabilities were observed for clonotypes shared by all four sorted-subset donors than for non-shared clonotypes. The small number of donors limited the genetic and exposure-history diversity represented. Naive subsets generally had larger estimated clonotype richness than memory subsets. Incomplete sequencing was indicated by rarefaction of sorted-subset datasets, despite the large sequencing depth.

CD8 naive samples consisted of CD45RO-negative cells that were positively selected for CCR7, yielding a CD45RA+CCR7+ population without TemRA cells. The donors were healthy, HIV-negative adults with no recently reported acute infections or vaccinations. Only Caucasian adults living in Nashville, Tennessee, USA were represented among the donors. Blood was obtained by leukapheresis, after which PBMCs were separated by Ficoll-Histopaque density gradient centrifugation and cryopreserved in liquid nitrogen vapor phase. Analytical flow cytometry was used to check the purity and quantity of each magnetically sorted T cell population. Genomic DNA was isolated from each sorted fraction and quantified by UV absorbance on a Nanodrop 2000c.

This receptor was identified in a young man in good health. The chain uses TRBV5-6 and TRBJ2-5, with no confidently assigned D gene. The sample comprised naive CD8+ T cells sorted from blood. Reading the label with the study, this specimen's cell subset or site is: CD45RA+CCR7+. The CDR3 reads as follows: CASSFLQETQYF. The nucleotides read TGTGCCAGCAGCTTTCTCCAAGAGACCCAGTACTTC.